A single sample is the source of the 24 T cell receptor beta chains below, sequenced in a study of early T cells in non-severe SARS-CoV-2 infection. One entry per CDR3 protein, called by TCRdb with MiXCR from the 5' RACE reads. The sample records about 100,000 distinct CDR3 sequences, approximately 13% being singletons. Sequencing was performed on whole blood. These receptors originate from an adult who was a healthcare worker with PCR-confirmed SARS-CoV-2 infection or an uninfected control (not recorded which).

This chain links TRBV6-2 or TRBV6-3 with TRBJ2-5; TRBD2 agrees at 9 bases. The V gene end was trimmed by 2 bases and the J gene end by 5 bases; junction bases not matched to a gene: 6. This CDR3 contains 15 residues. Per the germline V gene, CDR1 is MNHEY and CDR2 is SVGEGT. This chain's CDR3 is CASSYERGDSETQYF. CDR3 DNA: TGTGCCAGCAGTTACGAGCGGGGGGATTCGGAGACCCAGTACTTC.

The chain has TRBV6-2 or TRBV6-3 and TRBJ2-2, with D possibly being TRBD2 (6 bases). This CDR3 region has 14 residues. Germline lookup yields CDR1 MNHEY and CDR2 SVGEGT. With 0 bases removed from V and 5 bases from J, the gap between germline ends came to 7 bases. The CDR3 reads CASSYSLATGELFF. The CDR3 DNA reads as TGTGCCAGCAGTTACTCGCTAGCGACCGGGGAGCTGTTTTTT.

This chain joins TRBV20-1 and TRBJ1-1; weak D call: TRBD1 (6 bases). CDR1 DFQATT and CDR2 SNEGSKA come from the germline V gene (reference sequence). The length of the CDR3 is 14 residues. Trimming pared 1 base from V and 4 bases from J, leaving 13 bases between. CDR3 DNA: TGCAGTGCTAGAGTATTATGGGGGGCCACTGAAGCTTTCTTT. This codes for CSARVLWGATEAFF.

The CDR3 DNA follows: TGTGCCAGCACCGTCGACTGGGGCACTGAAGCTTTCTTT. Its protein product is CASTVDWGTEAFF. The gene calls are TRBV7-2 and TRBJ1-1; D gene unclear. Germline CDR1 reads SGHTA; CDR2 reads FQGNSA. Trimming removed 7 bases at V and 4 bases at J, with 13 bases between. The CDR3 runs 13 residues.

Ten or more counts support this clonotype. As DNA, the CDR3 is TGTGCCAGCAGTGAAGCAAGGGAACAACAGCCCCAGCATTTT. It is translated as CASSEAREQQPQHF. The chain couples TRBV2 to TRBJ1-5; unclear D gene. The CDR3 has 14 residues. Trimming stripped 0 bases from V and 7 bases from J, with 10 bases between. Germline V gives CDR1 SNHLY, CDR2 FYNNEI.

This clonotype was observed many times. The chain carries TRBV7-3 and TRBJ2-1; 12 nucleotides match TRBD2. The CDR3 is 17 amino acids. The germline gives CDR1 SGHTA, CDR2 FQGTGA. J lost 3 bases, V lost 1 base, and 4 bases had no gene match. The CDR3 DNA is TGTGCCAGCAGCTTAAGTCTAGCGGGGGGGCTCTACAATGAGCAGTTCTTC. It yields the protein CASSLSLAGGLYNEQFF.

This clonotype was observed many times. The chain employs TRBV19 and TRBJ2-3; D gene uncertain. The CDR3 is made up of 12 amino acids. The germline V gene encodes CDR1 LNHDA and CDR2 SQIVND (reference sequence). CDR3 in DNA: TGTGCTTGTGGATACCACACAGATACGCAGTATTTT. As protein: CACGYHTDTQYF.

This clonotype was counted only a few times. The chain links TRBV6-6 to TRBJ1-5; tentatively, D is TRBD1 (5 bases). V shed 0 bases and J shed 0 bases, with 6 bases lying between them. Germline lookup yields CDR1 MNHNY and CDR2 SVGAGI (reference sequence). CDR3 length equals 15 residues. As DNA, the CDR3 is TGTGCCAGCAGTTACTCGCAGGGTAGCAATCAGCCCCAGCATTTT. Translating gives CASSYSQGSNQPQHF.

This clonotype was counted at least ten times. The rearrangement links TRBV18 to TRBJ2-1; D is unresolved. The CDR3 extends over 15 amino acids. V lost 6 bases to trimming and J lost 7 bases, with 19 bases between them. CDR1 is KGHSH, CDR2 LQKENI, per germline. The CDR3 loop reads CASSSRSVGSNEQFF. The CDR3 region has the DNA TGTGCCAGCTCGTCCCGCTCGGTTGGGTCTAATGAGCAGTTCTTC.

This clonotype was detected many times. This chain connects TRBV7-2 to TRBJ2-5, with 10 bases that match TRBD2. The junction had 9 bases not matched to a gene; V was cut back by 4 bases and J by 4 bases. This CDR3 contains 16 residues. Germline V gives CDR1 SGHTA, CDR2 FQGNSA. The CDR3 coding sequence is TGTGCCAGCAGCTCGCGAGCGGGGGGGCTCGTAGAGACCCAGTACTTC. Its protein product is CASSSRAGGLVETQYF.

The rearrangement links TRBV18 to TRBJ2-3; D is unclear. The CDR3 loop spans 17 amino acids. The germline gives CDR1 KGHSH, CDR2 LQKENI. Trimming shortened V by 0 bases and J by 2 bases, and 15 bases separated the two germline ends. Here the CDR3 reads CASSPPGWSESTDTQYF. CDR3 coding DNA: TGTGCCAGCTCACCACCCGGTTGGAGTGAATCCACAGATACGCAGTATTTT. Complete variable domain (other parts from reference TRBV18 and TRBJ2-3): NAGVMQNPRHLVRRRGQEARLRCSPMKGHSHVYWYRQLPEEGLKFMVYLQKENIIDESGMPKERFSAEFPKEGPSILRIQQVVRGDSAAYFCASSPPGWSESTDTQYFGPGTRLTVL.

The CDR3 here is CASSRGLSTQYF. The CDR3 DNA sequence: TGTGCCAGTAGTAGGGGTCTATCGACCCAGTACTTC. This chain uses TRBV19 with TRBJ2-5; D is unclear. This CDR3 contains 12 residues. Per the germline V gene, CDR1 is LNHDA and CDR2 is SQIVND (reference sequence). V was trimmed by 4 bases and J by 7 bases, leaving 10 bases between them. The full variable domain, its missing parts supplied by reference TRBV19 and TRBJ2-5, is DGGITQSPKYLFRKEGQNVTLSCEQNLNHDAMYWYRQDPGQGLRLIYYSQIVNDFQKGDIAEGYSVSREKKESFPLTVTSAQKNPTAFYLCASSRGLSTQYFGPGTRLLVL.

The table lists this clonotype with a few counts. At one end, the junction sequence differs from germline, possibly due to a read error. The rearrangement uses TRBV6-1 and TRBJ1-2, with D perhaps TRBD1 (6 bases). The CDR3 is made up of 10 amino acids. Germline loops: CDR1 MNHNS, CDR2 SASEGT. CDR3 bases: TGTGCCAGCAGTGAAAGGGGGGTCCCGTTC. The encoded protein is CASSERGVPF.

There are a few counts of this clonotype. In nucleotides, the CDR3 is TGTGCCAGCAGCCAAGAAGGTCCCGATGAGCAGTTCTTC. Its translation is CASSQEGPDEQFF. This chain uses TRBV4-2 with TRBJ2-1; D gene ambiguous. The CDR3 loop spans 13 amino acids. The V and J ends lost 0 bases and 8 bases respectively, with 8 bases between them. From germline, CDR1 is LGHNA and CDR2 YNFKEQ.

A note on this clonotype: The conserved closing phenylalanine or tryptophan is absent in this CDR3, likely reflecting a read error. This chain connects TRBV3-1 to TRBJ2-7, with TRBD2 as a possible D gene (6 bases). The V gene's germline CDR1 is LGHDT and CDR2 YNNKEL (reference sequence). V lost 4 bases, J lost 5 bases, and 15 bases lay in between. This CDR3 is 14 amino acids long. CDR3 DNA: TGTGCCAGCAGCCGCGGGACTCAAGTAAACGAGCAGTACTTG. Encoded protein: CASSRGTQVNEQYL.

This clonotype was recorded at least ten times. The gene calls are TRBV11-2 and TRBJ2-5, with D possibly matching TRBD2 (6 bases). Trimming removed 7 bases from V and 3 bases from J, with 12 bases in between. Per the germline V gene, CDR1 is SGHAT and CDR2 is FQNNGV. The CDR3 is 13 amino acids. The chain's CDR3 is CASTSGGEETQYF. CDR3 nucleotides: TGTGCCAGCACAAGCGGAGGGGAAGAGACCCAGTACTTC.

This clonotype was seen a few times. The chain carries TRBV5-6 and TRBJ1-5; no reliable D call. V was shortened by 3 bases and J by 3 bases, with 4 bases between the two germline ends. Germline V gene data show CDR1 as SGHDT and CDR2 as YYEEEE. CDR3 length: 12 amino acids. The DNA of the CDR3 is TGTGCCAGCAGCTACCTCAATCAGCCCCAGCATTTT. Translation: CASSYLNQPQHF. The full variable domain, in which reference TRBV5-6 and TRBJ1-5 provide the parts outside the CDR3, is DAGVTQSPTHLIKTRGQQVTLRCSPKSGHDTVSWYQQALGQGPQFIFQYYEEEERQRGNFPDRFSGHQFPNYSSELNVNALLLGDSALYLCASSYLNQPQHFGDGTRLSIL.

This clonotype was observed a handful of times. The conserved final phenylalanine or tryptophan is absent from the CDR3, which likely points to a read error. No DNA is shown, since the ends of the CDR3 on it are uncertain; the CDR3 is the one TCRdb lists. The chain links TRBV28 to TRBJ1-4; TRBD1, the D gene given by the table, was not confirmed from the DNA. Germline V CDR1 and CDR2: MDHEN, SYDVKM. The CDR3 is 11 amino acids in total, end residues counted. CDR3 in amino acids: CASSYPGQLQL.

This clonotype was observed many times. The chain links TRBV10-2 to TRBJ1-6, with D possibly TRBD1 on 6 matching bases. The CDR3 runs to 14 residues. The V gene lost 5 bases and the J gene lost 6 bases, with 11 bases spanning the gap. Germline lookup yields CDR1 WSHSY and CDR2 SAAADI. The CDR3 region is CASSPTGINSPLHF. The CDR3 DNA sequence: TGCGCCAGCAGTCCTACAGGGATTAATTCACCCCTCCACTTT.

There are many counts of this clonotype. The chain combines TRBV27 with TRBJ1-1, with 7 bases aligning to TRBD1. CDR3 length: 14 amino acids. V trimming: 8 bases; J trimming: 8 bases; junction bases outside the gene matches: 14. The germline V gene encodes CDR1 MNHEY and CDR2 SMNVEV (reference sequence). The CDR3 sequence is CASSPYREDREAFF. The CDR3 DNA is TGTGCCAGCTCCCCTTATCGGGAGGACAGGGAAGCTTTCTTT.

This clonotype was seen only a few times. The conserved closing phenylalanine or tryptophan is absent in this CDR3, likely reflecting a read error. The DNA is left out, because the CDR3 cannot be placed on it with certainty; the CDR3 is given as TCRdb lists it. V is TRBV2 and J is TRBJ2-3. Termini included, the CDR3 measures 10 amino acids. The germline V gene encodes CDR1 SNHLY and CDR2 FYNNEI. The chain's CDR3 is CASSETRTVI.

This clonotype was found many times. The chain recombines TRBV4-3 with TRBJ1-2, with D possibly TRBD1 on 6 matching bases. Germline V gene lookup returns CDR1 LGHNA and CDR2 YSLEER. Trimming took 8 bases from V and 8 from J, leaving 18 bases between them. This CDR3 has 13 amino acids. The CDR3 protein is CASGGQGTGGYTF. Written as DNA, the CDR3 is TGCGCCAGCGGGGGGCAGGGGACGGGAGGCTACACCTTC.

This sequence joins TRBV20-1 and TRBJ1-1, with 10 nucleotides matching TRBD1. V dropped 6 bases and J dropped 7; count of bases not matched to a gene: 11. Germline CDR1 DFQATT, CDR2 SNEGSKA (reference sequence). The CDR3 is made up of 14 amino acids. DNA for the CDR3: TGCAGTGCGTCCGGGACAGGGGTTTTTGGTGAAGCTTTCTTT. Protein: CSASGTGVFGEAFF.

The CDR3 is CASSLQEVAYGYTF. The CDR3 region has the DNA TGTGCCAGCAGTTTACAGGAGGTGGCTTATGGCTACACCTTC. This chain uses TRBV28 with TRBJ1-2; the D is unclear. From germline, CDR1 is MDHEN and CDR2 SYDVKM. Between the trimmed V and J ends, which lost 2 bases and 5 bases, there was a span of 12 bases. CDR3 length: 14 residues.